The TCR beta chain under discussion was sequenced for a study of T-cell memory formation after mild COVID-19 (dated by TCRdb to the early 2020s). About the full investigation: TCR sequence clusters from the two donors were largely donor specific. In a couple of donors, T-cell clones that expanded and contracted after mild COVID-19 were followed by sequencing TCRalpha and TCRbeta repertoires longitudinally. Two young, previously healthy adult volunteers made up the cohort, one male and one female. The paper as a whole reports these results and caveats: Contracting CD4+ clones were located mainly in the CM and EM memory subsets, whereas CD8+ clones were found to be enriched in EMRA. The detection of some responding clones in pre-infection memory suggests that pre-existing cross-reactive memory T cells joined the SARS-CoV-2 response. Clones that contracted from day 15 to 85 showed balanced CD4/CD8 phenotypes, whereas a second wave of clones that expanded from day 15 to 37 leaned towards CD4+. SARS-CoV-2 specificity of the second-wave clones peaking on day 37 was not confirmed. Only a couple of mild cases were covered by the study, and larger cohorts that include severe cases with pre-infection samples were considered necessary.

Ficoll-Paque density gradient centrifugation was used to isolate PBMCs. Of note for this clonotype: The antigen it recognizes is unknown. Base qualities are not at hand, and no much larger clone is one base apart.

V is pruned by 1 base and J by 4 bases, leaving 5 bases of the junction without a gene match. The CDR3 starts with the cysteine, ends with the phenylalanine, and has 15 residues. The DNA shown is the 45-base CDR3, in frame from base 1. The germline V gene gives CDR1 as MNHEY and CDR2 as SVGAGI. TCRdb lists the instrument as Illumina NovaSeq 6000. Using 5'RACE with constant-segment primers, TCRalpha and TCRbeta cDNA libraries were constructed, with sample barcodes and unique molecular identifiers added in the process. RNA was extracted from every sample with Trizol reagent. The libraries were amplified in two PCR steps, and the second step added a second sample barcode and Illumina TruSeq adapters. Sequencing of the libraries was done on an Illumina NovaSeq, producing 2 x 150 bp paired-end reads. From the authors' description of their analysis: Demultiplexing of reads and collapsing into UMI-guided consensus sequences were performed with migec v1.2.7. Using mixcr v2.1.11, UMI consensuses were aligned to TRA and TRB V and J templates and then assembled into clonotypes. Expanded or contracted clonotypes were those called significant by both edgeR and NoisET, with noise models trained on biological replicates. edgeR calls used a false discovery rate-adjusted p below 0.01 and a log2 fold-change threshold of 1. As an exploratory analysis of dynamics, max-normalized trajectories of the 1000 most abundant clonotypes were examined by PCA with hierarchical clustering. The CD4 or CD8 phenotype of responding clones was assigned using the separately sequenced CD4+ and CD8+ repertoires. TCRdb ran its own pipeline on the public reads, namely fastp trimming at Q25 and MiXCR clone calling, and kept in-frame beta chains. Duplicate CDR3 protein sequences are folded into a single record with the most common DNA and genes. The V and J calls come from TCRdb's annotation, not from the publication. The sample table contains about 260,000 distinct CDR3 sequences; only one count was recorded for 8.2% of them. The ten most abundant clones make up 22% of the sample.

This TCR came from a man between 18 and 35 years old who had mild COVID-19 (a few samples of this study predate the infection). The sample titles of this study are shuffled in the database, so cell type and time point are left out; the donor was told from shared clones. The sequencing sample was made of PBMCs or a T cell subset sorted from them (not recorded which). The receptor chain draws on TRBV6-5 and TRBJ2-7; 9 central bases correspond to TRBD2. The CDR3 here reads CASSYFASGVYEQYF. The nucleotide sequence reads as follows: TGTGCCAGCAGTTACTTTGCTAGCGGGGTATACGAGCAGTACTTC.